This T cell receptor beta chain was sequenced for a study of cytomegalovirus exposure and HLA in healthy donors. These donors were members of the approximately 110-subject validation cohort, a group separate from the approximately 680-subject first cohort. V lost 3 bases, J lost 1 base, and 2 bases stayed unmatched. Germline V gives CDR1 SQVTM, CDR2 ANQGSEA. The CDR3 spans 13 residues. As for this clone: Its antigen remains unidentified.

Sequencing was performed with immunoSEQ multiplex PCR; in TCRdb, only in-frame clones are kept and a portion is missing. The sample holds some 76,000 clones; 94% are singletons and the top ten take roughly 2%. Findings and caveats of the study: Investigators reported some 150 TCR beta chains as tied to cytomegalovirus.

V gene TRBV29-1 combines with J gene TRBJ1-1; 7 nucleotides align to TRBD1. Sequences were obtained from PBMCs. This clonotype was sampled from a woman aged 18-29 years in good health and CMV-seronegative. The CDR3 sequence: CSVEDRRNTEAFF. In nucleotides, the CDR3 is TGCAGCGTTGAGGACAGGAGGAACACTGAAGCTTTCTTT. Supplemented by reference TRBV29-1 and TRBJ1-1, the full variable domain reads SAVISQKPSRDICQRGTSLTIQCQVDSQVTMMFWYRQQPGQSLTLIATANQGSEATYESGFVIDKFPISRPNLTFSTLTVSNMSPEDSSIYLCSVEDRRNTEAFFGQGTRLTVV.